The 14 T cell receptor beta chains listed next were all sequenced from one sample in a study of a mutant IDH1 vaccine in newly diagnosed glioma (dated by TCRdb to the early 2020s). No antigen has been identified for these receptors. Taken with the paper, the label for time point translates to: week 5, during vaccination. Every vaccine dose consisted of 300 ug of a 20-mer mutant IDH1 peptide in Montanide, administered subcutaneously together with topical imiquimod. The library was prepared using the immunoSEQ multiplex PCR assay. The table comes from immuneACCESS by way of TCRdb, which keeps in-frame sequences with V and J called. Part of the clones is missing from these tables; in studies checked, under half for an unresolved V gene and the rest for unknown reasons. The sample profile shows some 51,000 clones; about 77% of them were found once. In total, the top ten clones hold 5.2% of the sample.

The starting material was PBMCs, obtained from a glioma patient whose treatment included an IDH1 peptide vaccine. Receptors originate from a man aged 45 to 65 with glioma.

A few counts support this clone. The chain links TRBV2 to TRBJ2-7; TRBD2 matches at 9 bases. Germline CDR1 is SNHLY and CDR2 is FYNNEI. The ends lost 7 bases at V and 13 bases at J; junction bases unmatched: 11. CDR3 size: 12 residues. In nucleotides, the CDR3 is TGTGCCAGCATCAGGGAGCGGGGGGCACTTTACTTC. Residues: CASIRERGALYF.

The chain carries TRBV4-1 and TRBJ1-2; the D is unclear. The CDR3 is made up of 12 amino acids. Trimming shortened V by 1 base and J by 6 bases, and 6 bases separated the two germline ends. From germline, CDR1 is MGHRA and CDR2 YSYEKL. The CDR3 sequence is CASSQGRDGYTF. As DNA, the CDR3 is TGCGCCAGCAGCCAAGGAAGGGATGGCTACACCTTC.

This clone was seen only once. The rearrangement links TRBV5-8 to TRBJ2-3, with D perhaps TRBD2 (5 bases). Germline CDR1 is SGHTS and CDR2 is YDEGEE. V dropped 5 bases and J dropped 5 bases, with 9 bases sitting between them. This CDR3 contains 12 residues. The CDR3 reads CASSPAGDTQYF. The CDR3 DNA is TGTGCCAGCAGTCCCGCGGGAGATACGCAGTATTTT.

V gene TRBV5-1 combines with J gene TRBJ2-5; D perhaps matches TRBD2 (6 bases). V gave up 4 bases and J gave up 5 bases, with 15 bases separating them. The CDR3 consists of 14 residues. Germline loops: CDR1 SGHRS, CDR2 YFSETQ. CDR3 sequence reads: CASSPTLGGETQYF. DNA for the CDR3: TGCGCCAGCAGCCCGACTCTCGGAGGGGAGACCCAGTACTTC.

V gene TRBV15 combines with J gene TRBJ2-7, with D possibly matching TRBD2 (5 bases). Germline CDR1 is LNHNV and CDR2 is YYDKDF (reference sequence). Trimming removed 5 bases from V and 2 bases from J, with 13 bases in between. The CDR3 extends over 14 amino acids. CDR3 DNA: TGTGCCACCAGCCCTAGGAACGGGGCCTACGAGCAGTACTTC. Encoded protein: CATSPRNGAYEQYF.

The J gene is TRBJ2-3, the V gene TRBV5-1; TRBD1 matches 10 bases. The trim removed 0 bases at V and 5 bases at J, leaving 6 bases unmatched. Germline loops: CDR1 SGHRS, CDR2 YFSETQ. CDR3 length: 16 residues. The CDR3 DNA sequence: TGCGCCAGCAGCTTGGAGGGACAGGGGCGGGGAGATACGCAGTATTTT. Amino acid sequence: CASSLEGQGRGDTQYF.

The chain carries TRBV4-1 and TRBJ2-3, with 9 bases that match TRBD1. Germline CDR1 and CDR2: MGHRA and YSYEKL. This CDR3 has 16 residues. The V and J ends lost 5 bases and 3 bases, in that order; junction bases with no gene match: 9. The chain's CDR3 is CASSSPVGQGTDTQYF. CDR3 DNA: TGCGCCAGCAGCTCCCCGGTGGGACAGGGAACAGATACGCAGTATTTT.

The chain uses TRBV5-6 and TRBJ1-2; no definite D call. The CDR3 length is 14 residues. V lost 0 bases and J 4 bases, leaving 10 bases between the germline ends. Germline CDR1 and CDR2: SGHDT and YYEEEE. In DNA, the CDR3 is TGTGCCAGCAGCTTGGCACAGCAGACCTATGGCTACACCTTC. Protein sequence: CASSLAQQTYGYTF.

The rearrangement joins TRBV19 to TRBJ1-2; perhaps TRBD1 as D (6 bases). Germline CDR1 reads LNHDA; CDR2 reads SQIVND (reference sequence). The CDR3 length is 19 residues. The V gene lost 7 bases and the J gene lost 7 bases, with 34 bases spanning the gap. DNA of the CDR3: TGTGCCAGTACCTCCTCGGCTAACAGGGCTGAGTATGGCGGTGGTGGCTACACCTTC. Residues: CASTSSANRAEYGGGGYTF.

This chain links TRBV1 with TRBJ2-1; no DNA check was done on the table's D call, TRBD2. TRBV1 is classified as a pseudogene. CDR3 size: 17 residues. CDR3 in DNA: TGCACCAGCAGCCAAGAACCACTAGCGGGCTCCTACAATGAGCAGTTCTTC. It encodes CTSSQEPLAGSYNEQFF.

V is TRBV25-1 and J is TRBJ1-1; 7 bases are a match to TRBD1. This CDR3 is 14 amino acids long. The V gene's germline CDR1 is MGHDK and CDR2 SYGVNS. V was clipped by 5 bases and J by 4 bases; unmatched bases: 7. The CDR3 sequence is CASSPTGVGTEAFF. The CDR3 DNA reads TGTGCCAGCAGTCCAACAGGGGTAGGCACTGAAGCTTTCTTT.

This chain links TRBV6-6 with TRBJ2-5, with 9 bases fitting TRBD2. The V segment lost 6 bases and the J segment 5 bases; nucleotides outside the gene matches: 13. Germline V gene data show CDR1 as MNHNY and CDR2 as SVGAGI (reference sequence). This CDR3 region has 16 residues. The CDR3 sequence is CASRKAGGGKAETQYF. In DNA form, the CDR3 reads TGTGCCAGCAGAAAAGCGGGGGGCGGGAAAGCGGAGACCCAGTACTTC.

J is TRBJ1-1 and V is TRBV5-1; unclear D gene. Trimming shortened V by 4 bases and J by 1 base, and 8 bases separated the two germline ends. CDR3 size: 13 residues. In germline, CDR1 is SGHRS, CDR2 YFSETQ. The CDR3 DNA reads as TGCGCCAGCAGCCGGGAGGGGAACACTGAAGCTTTCTTT. The encoded protein is CASSREGNTEAFF.

The chain uses TRBV4-1 and TRBJ1-2, with a tentative D call TRBD1 (6 bases). Germline lookup yields CDR1 MGHRA and CDR2 YSYEKL. Trimming removed 2 bases at V and 4 bases at J, with 11 bases between. There are 14 residues in the CDR3. CDR3 residues: CASSQNGQFYGYTF. CDR3 in DNA: TGCGCCAGCAGCCAAAACGGACAGTTCTATGGCTACACCTTC.